Shown below are 17 T cell receptor beta chains from a single sample sequenced in a study of cytomegalovirus exposure and HLA in healthy donors (TCRdb year 2017). Library preparation used the immunoSEQ multiplex PCR assay. For the multiplex PCR, a mixture combining 60 forward primers for TCR Vbeta segments and 13 reverse primers for TCR Jbeta segments was used. Drawn from immuneACCESS, this table holds only the in-frame rearrangements with V and J called that TCRdb kept. Clones are partly lost; checked studies trace under half to an unresolved V gene and leave the rest unexplained. Counted in this sample were approximately 75,000 clones; over 70% of them appeared once. 0.9% to 1.2% of the sample comes from the top ten. Material: PBMCs. These receptors were collected from a male donor in good health and CMV-seronegative.

V and J are TRBV6-1 and TRBJ2-2; no reliable D call. This CDR3 contains 13 residues. Trimming stripped 6 bases from V and 3 bases from J, with 8 bases between. Germline values: CDR1 MNHNS, CDR2 SASEGT. CDR3 residues: CASSPPDTGELFF. The CDR3, as DNA: TGTGCCAGCAGCCCTCCTGACACCGGGGAGCTGTTTTTT.

CDR3 amino acids: CASSLEYEQYF. The CDR3, as DNA: TGTGCCAGCAGCCTAGAATACGAGCAGTACTTC. The chain carries TRBV28 and TRBJ2-7; no definite D call. The length of the CDR3 is 11 residues. The V end lost 6 bases, the J end lost 4 bases, and 7 bases lay between the germline ends. The germline V gene has CDR1 MDHEN and CDR2 SYDVKM.

The V and J genes are TRBV6-4 and TRBJ2-2, with D possibly TRBD2 on 6 matching bases. V was pared by 6 bases and J by 4 bases, with 15 bases between. The CDR3 contains 15 residues. Germline V gene lookup returns CDR1 MRHNA and CDR2 SNTAGT. The CDR3 spells CASSLLAGSTGELFF. In nucleotides, the CDR3 is TGTGCCAGCAGCCTCTTGGCGGGGAGCACCGGGGAGCTGTTTTTT.

The chain links TRBV7-2 to TRBJ2-7, with D perhaps matching TRBD1 (6 bases). CDR3 size: 15 residues. The V gene lost 5 bases and the J gene lost 3 bases, with 17 bases spanning the gap. The germline CDR1 and CDR2 sequences are SGHTA and FQGNSA. CDR3 protein: CASSRTPGQLYEQYF. The CDR3 DNA reads as TGTGCCAGCAGCCGAACCCCGGGACAACTCTACGAGCAGTACTTC.

The V call is TRBV7-9, the J call TRBJ2-2, with D possibly TRBD1 on 6 matching bases. The CDR3 has 16 residues. CDR1 and CDR2 (germline): SEHNR, FQNEAQ (reference sequence). Trimming shortened V by 5 bases and J by 4 bases, and 17 bases separated the two germline ends. DNA for the CDR3: TGTGCCAGCAGCATAGAATGGGGGCGCGGCACCGGGGAGCTGTTTTTT. Protein: CASSIEWGRGTGELFF.

Worth noting for this clone: A junction boundary mismatches the germline segment, possibly from a read error. V and J are TRBV30 and TRBJ1-5, with D tentatively TRBD1 (6 bases). The CDR3 loop spans 16 amino acids. Germline V gene data show CDR1 as GTSNPN and CDR2 as SVGIG (reference sequence). CDR3 in amino acids: CAWSYGTSYSNQPQNF. Written as DNA, the CDR3 is TGTGCCTGGAGCTATGGGACATCATATAGCAATCAGCCCCAGAATTTT.

This chain links TRBV12-5 with TRBJ1-1; 8 bases line up with TRBD1. Trimming removed 7 bases from V and 11 bases from J; junction bases left unmatched: 12. The germline gives CDR1 LGHNT, CDR2 FRNRAP. The CDR3 is made up of 13 amino acids. Here the CDR3 reads CASAPDRVNSAFF. CDR3 nucleotides: TGTGCTAGTGCTCCGGACAGGGTAAATTCGGCTTTCTTT.

The genes are TRBV30 and TRBJ2-7; perhaps TRBD1 as D (5 bases). Per germline, CDR1 GTSNPN and CDR2 SVGIG (reference sequence). The length of the CDR3 is 11 residues. V gave up 5 bases and J gave up 2 bases, with 7 bases separating them. CDR3 DNA: TGTGCCTGGGGCAGGGCCTACGAGCAGTACTTC. Its translation: CAWGRAYEQYF.

V gene TRBV9 combines with J gene TRBJ2-5, with 10 bases that match TRBD2. CDR1 and CDR2 (germline): SGDLS, YYNGEE. V lost 0 bases, J lost 8 bases, and 7 bases stayed unmatched. The CDR3 is 15 residues long. The CDR3 reads CASSVAGASGGTQYF. CDR3 sequence (DNA): TGTGCCAGCAGCGTAGCTGGAGCTAGCGGGGGTACCCAGTACTTC.

This clone has more than one count but fewer than ten. The chain carries TRBV7-2 and TRBJ2-1, with D tentatively TRBD2 (6 bases). V dropped 5 bases and J dropped 4 bases, with 18 bases sitting between them. The CDR3 has 16 residues. Germline V lookup: CDR1 SGHTA, CDR2 FQGNSA. The CDR3 DNA reads TGTGCCAGCAGCCCCCGCCGGGACTTCAGATACAATGAGCAGTTCTTC. Its translation is CASSPRRDFRYNEQFF. Combining the CDR3 with reference TRBV7-2 and TRBJ2-1 gives the whole variable domain GAGVSQSPSNKVTEKGKDVELRCDPISGHTALYWYRQSLGQGLEFLIYFQGNSAPDKSGLPSDRFSAERTGGSVSTLTIQRTQQEDSAVYLCASSPRRDFRYNEQFFGPGTRLTVL.

The chain recombines TRBV7-6 with TRBJ1-2, with D possibly being TRBD1 (5 bases). V lost 1 base and J 8 bases, leaving 11 bases between the germline ends. CDR3 length: 13 amino acids. CDR1 SGHVS and CDR2 FNYEAQ come from the germline V gene. The CDR3: CASSLEGTEGYTF. The CDR3 DNA reads as TGTGCCAGCAGCTTAGAGGGGACTGAGGGCTACACCTTC.

This chain joins TRBV6-5 and TRBJ1-6; a possible D gene is TRBD1 (5 bases). The V gene's germline CDR1 is MNHEY and CDR2 SVGAGI. The V end was cut by 0 bases, the J end by 9 bases, with 9 bases between. This CDR3 spans 14 amino acids. CDR3 nucleotide sequence: TGTGCCAGCAGTTACTCAACAGGCGGTTCACCCCTCCACTTT. Translating it yields CASSYSTGGSPLHF.

V usage is TRBV18 and J usage is TRBJ1-1; perhaps TRBD1 as D (5 bases). Germline V gene sequence: CDR1 KGHSH, CDR2 LQKENI. V was trimmed by 2 bases and J by 5 bases, leaving 12 bases between them. This CDR3 is built from 14 residues. This CDR3 reads CASSPIRAVTEAFF. As DNA, the CDR3 is TGTGCCAGCTCACCAATCAGGGCGGTAACTGAAGCTTTCTTT.

This clone is a singleton in its sample. The J gene is TRBJ2-7, the V gene TRBV25-1, with 13 bases aligning to TRBD2. The CDR3 is 15 residues long. The V gene end was trimmed by 6 bases and the J gene end by 3 bases; junction bases not matched to a gene: 5. Germline-derived CDR1 and CDR2 are MGHDK and SYGVNS. CDR3 nucleotides: TGTGCCAGCAGGAACGGACTAGCGGGGGTCTACGAGCAGTACTTC. Its protein is CASRNGLAGVYEQYF.

The CDR3 sequence: CASSLGARGNTEAFF. The DNA of the CDR3 is TGCGCCAGCAGCTTGGGGGCCAGGGGTAACACTGAAGCTTTCTTT. The gene calls are TRBV5-1 and TRBJ1-1; perhaps TRBD1 as D (6 bases). Germline V gene data show CDR1 as SGHRS and CDR2 as YFSETQ. CDR3 length equals 15 residues. V was cut by 0 bases and J by 2 bases, with 11 bases left in between.

The table lists this clone with a count of one. The V and J genes are TRBV15 and TRBJ1-3, with 7 bases that match TRBD1. This CDR3 is built from 16 residues. CDR1 is LNHNV and CDR2 is YYDKDF in the germline V gene (reference sequence). V dropped 3 bases and J dropped 0; count of bases not matched to a gene: 5. The CDR3 sequence is CATSSYRQGSGNTIYF. The CDR3 DNA reads TGTGCCACCAGCAGCTACAGACAGGGCTCTGGAAACACCATATATTTT.

The CDR3, as DNA: TGTGCCAGCAGATCCGAGACAGGGGGTACTAACTATGGCTACACCTTC. Its translation is CASRSETGGTNYGYTF. The chain uses TRBV7-9 and TRBJ1-2, with 9 bases aligning to TRBD1. Trimming removed 6 bases from V and 0 bases from J; junction bases left unmatched: 8. The germline V gene encodes CDR1 SEHNR and CDR2 FQNEAQ (reference sequence). The CDR3 sequence is 16 residues long.